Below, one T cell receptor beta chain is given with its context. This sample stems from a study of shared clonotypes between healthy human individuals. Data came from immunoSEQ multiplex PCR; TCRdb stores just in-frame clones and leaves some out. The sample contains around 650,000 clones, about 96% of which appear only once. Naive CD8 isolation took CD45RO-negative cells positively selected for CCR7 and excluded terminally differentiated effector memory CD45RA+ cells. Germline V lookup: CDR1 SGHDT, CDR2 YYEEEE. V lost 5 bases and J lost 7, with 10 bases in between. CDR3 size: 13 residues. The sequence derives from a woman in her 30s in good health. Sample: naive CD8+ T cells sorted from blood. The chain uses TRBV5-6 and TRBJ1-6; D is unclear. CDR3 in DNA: TGTGCCAGCAGTTATGGACGCAATTCACCCCTCCACTTT. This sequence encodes CASSYGRNSPLHF.